These 5 T cell receptor beta chains originate from one sample sequenced in a study of T cell repertoires in cytomegalovirus infection. TCRdb redid the calling of the reads with MiXCR, one entry per CDR3 protein. This sample has roughly 760,000 distinct CDR3 sequences; less than 40% occur once, and the top ten carry under 3.5%. Material: PBMCs. The origin of the receptors is a human donor in good health (CMV status not recorded). Some clones in this sample may be carry-over from other donors' samples.

This clonotype has a handful of counts. V usage is TRBV7-2 and J usage is TRBJ2-3, with 9 nucleotides matching TRBD2. Trimming cost V 0 bases and J 1 base; bases outside gene matches: 5. The CDR3 contains 17 residues. CDR1 SGHTA and CDR2 FQGNSA come from the germline V gene. The CDR3 reads CASSLAASGTRTDTQYF. The CDR3 DNA follows: TGTGCCAGCAGCTTAGCGGCTAGCGGGACTCGCACAGATACGCAGTATTTT.

This chain joins TRBV28 and TRBJ2-7; D is possibly TRBD1 (6 bases). In germline, CDR1 is MDHEN, CDR2 SYDVKM. This CDR3 region has 15 residues. With 6 bases removed from V and 3 bases from J, the gap between germline ends came to 18 bases. As DNA, the CDR3 is TGTGCCAGCAGCATTCTCCGGGACACGGACTACGAGCAGTACTTC. Protein sequence: CASSILRDTDYEQYF.

This clonotype was seen ten or more times. This chain joins TRBV12-3 or TRBV12-4 and TRBJ1-1, with D uncertain. This CDR3 has 14 amino acids. V lost 5 bases to trimming and J lost 0 bases, with 10 bases between them. CDR3 region: CASSPQALNTEAFF. The CDR3 DNA is TGTGCCAGCAGTCCCCAGGCCTTGAACACTGAAGCTTTCTTT.

Many counts were recorded for this clonotype. CDR3 in amino acids: CASSQDPLSTDTQYF. CDR3 bases: TGTGCCAGCAGCCAAGACCCCCTAAGCACAGATACGCAGTATTTT. The chain joins TRBV14 to TRBJ2-3; D remains unclear. Trimming left V 0 bases short and J 0 bases short, with 7 bases between. CDR1 is SGHDN and CDR2 is FVKESK in the germline V gene. The CDR3 spans 15 residues.

The CDR3 nucleotides read TGTGCCAGCAGACAATGGGCCGGTCCGGGAAACACCATATATTTT. Translated, it gives CASRQWAGPGNTIYF. The chain has TRBV28 and TRBJ1-3; D remains ambiguous. CDR1 is MDHEN, CDR2 SYDVKM, per germline. V lost 6 bases and J lost 4, with 16 bases in between. The CDR3 has 15 residues.